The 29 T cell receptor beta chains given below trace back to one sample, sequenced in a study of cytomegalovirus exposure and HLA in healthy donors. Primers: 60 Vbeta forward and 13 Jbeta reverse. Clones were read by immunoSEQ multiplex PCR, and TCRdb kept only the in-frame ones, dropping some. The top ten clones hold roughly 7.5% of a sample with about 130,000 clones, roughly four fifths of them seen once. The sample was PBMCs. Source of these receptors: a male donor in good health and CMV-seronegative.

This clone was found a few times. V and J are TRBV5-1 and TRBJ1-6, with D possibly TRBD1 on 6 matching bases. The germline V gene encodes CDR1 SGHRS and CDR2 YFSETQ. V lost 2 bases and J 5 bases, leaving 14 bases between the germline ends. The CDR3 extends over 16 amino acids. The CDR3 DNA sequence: TGCGCCAGCAGCTTACAGGGCAAGGGAAATAATTCACCCCTCCACTTT. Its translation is CASSLQGKGNNSPLHF.

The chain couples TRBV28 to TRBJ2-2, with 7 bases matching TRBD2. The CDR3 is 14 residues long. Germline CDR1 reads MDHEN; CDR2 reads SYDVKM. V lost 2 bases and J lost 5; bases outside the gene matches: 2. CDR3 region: CASSLGGETGELFF. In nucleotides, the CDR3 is TGTGCCAGCAGTTTAGGGGGGGAAACCGGGGAGCTGTTTTTT.

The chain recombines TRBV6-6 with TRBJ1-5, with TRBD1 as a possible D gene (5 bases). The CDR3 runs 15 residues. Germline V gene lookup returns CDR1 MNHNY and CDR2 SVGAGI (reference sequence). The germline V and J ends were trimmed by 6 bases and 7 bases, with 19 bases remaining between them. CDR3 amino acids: CASSHVGGGSQPQHF. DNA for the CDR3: TGTGCCAGCAGCCACGTGGGCGGGGGGAGCCAGCCCCAGCATTTT.

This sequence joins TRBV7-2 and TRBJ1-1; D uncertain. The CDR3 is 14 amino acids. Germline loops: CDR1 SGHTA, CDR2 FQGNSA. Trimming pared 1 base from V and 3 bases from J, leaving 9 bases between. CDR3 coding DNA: TGTGCCAGCAGCTTAGACGGTCTCGACACTGAAGCTTTCTTT. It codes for CASSLDGLDTEAFF.

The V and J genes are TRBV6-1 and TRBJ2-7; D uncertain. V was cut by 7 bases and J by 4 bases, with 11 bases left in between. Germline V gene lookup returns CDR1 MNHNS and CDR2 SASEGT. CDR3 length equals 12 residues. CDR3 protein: CASIADLYEQYF. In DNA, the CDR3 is TGTGCCAGCATTGCGGATTTATACGAGCAGTACTTC.

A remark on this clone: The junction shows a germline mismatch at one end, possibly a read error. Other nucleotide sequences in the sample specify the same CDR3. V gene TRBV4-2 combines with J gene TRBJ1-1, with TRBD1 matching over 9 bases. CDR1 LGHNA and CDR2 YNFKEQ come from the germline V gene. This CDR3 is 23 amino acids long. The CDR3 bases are TGTGCTAGCAGCCAAGCCCTCCGGACAGGGGTCTCGTCCCTTCATTATGCGAACACTGAAGCTTTCTTT. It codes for CASSQALRTGVSSLHYANTEAFF.

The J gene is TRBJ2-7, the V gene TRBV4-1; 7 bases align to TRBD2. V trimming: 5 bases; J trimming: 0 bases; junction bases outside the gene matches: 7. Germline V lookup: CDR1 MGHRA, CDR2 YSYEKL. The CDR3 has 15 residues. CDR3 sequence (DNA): TGCGCCAGCAGCGAAAGCGGGGAGTCCTCCTACGAGCAGTACTTC. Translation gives CASSESGESSYEQYF.

Here the CDR3 reads CASKGGYTDTQYF. CDR3 bases: TGTGCCAGCAAGGGAGGGTACACAGATACGCAGTATTTT. This rearrangement joins TRBV6-5 to TRBJ2-3, with 7 positions matching TRBD2. Germline V gene sequence: CDR1 MNHEY, CDR2 SVGAGI. CDR3 length equals 13 residues. V shed 7 bases and J 2 bases; nucleotides not matched to a gene: 3.

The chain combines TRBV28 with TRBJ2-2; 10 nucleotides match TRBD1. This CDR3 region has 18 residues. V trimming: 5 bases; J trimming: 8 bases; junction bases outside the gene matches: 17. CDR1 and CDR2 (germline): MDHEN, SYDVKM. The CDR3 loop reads CASSPILRQGATSGELFF. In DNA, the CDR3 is TGTGCCAGCAGTCCCATTCTAAGACAGGGGGCGACCTCAGGGGAGCTGTTTTTT.

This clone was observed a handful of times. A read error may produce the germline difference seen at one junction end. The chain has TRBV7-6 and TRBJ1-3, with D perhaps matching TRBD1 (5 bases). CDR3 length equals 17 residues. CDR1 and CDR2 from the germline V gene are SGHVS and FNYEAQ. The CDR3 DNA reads TGTGCCAGCAGCTTAAATTTCCGGACATCCTCTGGAAACATCATATATTTT. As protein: CASSLNFRTSSGNIIYF.

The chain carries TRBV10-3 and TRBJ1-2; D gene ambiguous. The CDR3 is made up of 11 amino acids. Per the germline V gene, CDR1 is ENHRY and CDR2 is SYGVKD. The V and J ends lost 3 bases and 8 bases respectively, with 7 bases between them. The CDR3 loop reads CAISDTAGYTF. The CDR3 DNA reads TGTGCCATCAGTGACACTGCAGGCTACACCTTC.

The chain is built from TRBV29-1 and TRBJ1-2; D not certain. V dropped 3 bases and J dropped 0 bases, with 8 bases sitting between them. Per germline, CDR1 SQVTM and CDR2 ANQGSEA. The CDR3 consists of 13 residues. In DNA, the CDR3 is TGCAGCGTTGACGGGATTTCTAACTATGGCTACACCTTC. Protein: CSVDGISNYGYTF.

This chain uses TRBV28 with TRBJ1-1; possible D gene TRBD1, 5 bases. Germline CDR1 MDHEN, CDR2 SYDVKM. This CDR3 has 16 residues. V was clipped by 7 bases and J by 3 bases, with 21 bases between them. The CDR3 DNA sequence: TGTGCCAGCAATTCGGGGGGAGTAATTGGGGACACTGAAGCTTTCTTT. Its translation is CASNSGGVIGDTEAFF. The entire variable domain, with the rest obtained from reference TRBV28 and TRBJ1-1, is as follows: DVKVTQSSRYLVKRTGEKVFLECVQDMDHENMFWYRQDPGLGLRLIYFSYDVKMKEKGDIPEGYSVSREKKERFSLILESASTNQTSMYLCASNSGGVIGDTEAFFGQGTRLTVV.

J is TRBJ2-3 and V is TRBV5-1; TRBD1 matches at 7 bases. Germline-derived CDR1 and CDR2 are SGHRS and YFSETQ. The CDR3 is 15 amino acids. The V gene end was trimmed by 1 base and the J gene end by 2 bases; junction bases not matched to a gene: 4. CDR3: CASSLTGEDTDTQYF. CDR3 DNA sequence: TGCGCCAGCAGCTTGACAGGGGAAGACACAGATACGCAGTATTTT.

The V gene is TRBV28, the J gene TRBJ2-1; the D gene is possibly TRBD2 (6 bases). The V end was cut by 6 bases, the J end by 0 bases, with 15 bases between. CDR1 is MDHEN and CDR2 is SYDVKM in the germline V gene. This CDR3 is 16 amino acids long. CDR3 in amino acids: CASSPLRGSSYNEQFF. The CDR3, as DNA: TGTGCCAGCAGCCCTCTTCGGGGGAGCTCCTACAATGAGCAGTTCTTC. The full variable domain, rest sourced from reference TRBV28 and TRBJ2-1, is DVKVTQSSRYLVKRTGEKVFLECVQDMDHENMFWYRQDPGLGLRLIYFSYDVKMKEKGDIPEGYSVSREKKERFSLILESASTNQTSMYLCASSPLRGSSYNEQFFGPGTRLTVL.

Here the CDR3 DNA reads TGTGCCAGCAGCGTAGCTCTGGGGGGAAGCACAGATACGCAGTATTTT. Its translation: CASSVALGGSTDTQYF. The chain joins TRBV9 to TRBJ2-3; D is perhaps TRBD2 (6 bases). The CDR3 runs 16 residues. Germline lookup yields CDR1 SGDLS and CDR2 YYNGEE. V was cut by 0 bases and J by 0 bases, with 11 bases left in between. The entire variable domain, with the rest obtained from reference TRBV9 and TRBJ2-3, is as follows: DSGVTQTPKHLITATGQRVTLRCSPRSGDLSVYWYQQSLDQGLQFLIQYYNGEERAKGNILERFSAQQFPDLHSELNLSSLELGDSALYFCASSVALGGSTDTQYFGPGTRLTVL.

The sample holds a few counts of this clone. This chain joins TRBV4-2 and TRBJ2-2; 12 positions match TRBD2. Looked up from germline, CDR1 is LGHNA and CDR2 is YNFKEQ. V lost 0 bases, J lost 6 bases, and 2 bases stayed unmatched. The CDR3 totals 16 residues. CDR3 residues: CASSQDRLAGAGELFF. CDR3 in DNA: TGTGCCAGCAGCCAAGATCGACTAGCGGGAGCCGGGGAGCTGTTTTTT.

The DNA of the CDR3 is TGTGCCAGCAGTGATCTCGACAGCCGCTATGGCTACACCTTC. It yields the protein CASSDLDSRYGYTF. The chain has TRBV2 and TRBJ1-2; TRBD1 might be the D (5 bases). The CDR3 contains 14 residues. Looked up from germline, CDR1 is SNHLY and CDR2 is FYNNEI. Trimming pared 3 bases from V and 4 bases from J, leaving 12 bases between.

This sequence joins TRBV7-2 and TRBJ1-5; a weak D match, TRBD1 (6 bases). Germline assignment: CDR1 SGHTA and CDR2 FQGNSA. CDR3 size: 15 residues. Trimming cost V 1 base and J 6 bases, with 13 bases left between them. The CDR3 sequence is CASSLDGTRGQPQHF. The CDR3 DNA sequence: TGTGCCAGCAGCTTAGACGGGACAAGGGGTCAGCCCCAGCATTTT. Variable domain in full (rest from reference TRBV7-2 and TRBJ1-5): GAGVSQSPSNKVTEKGKDVELRCDPISGHTALYWYRQSLGQGLEFLIYFQGNSAPDKSGLPSDRFSAERTGGSVSTLTIQRTQQEDSAVYLCASSLDGTRGQPQHFGDGTRLSIL.

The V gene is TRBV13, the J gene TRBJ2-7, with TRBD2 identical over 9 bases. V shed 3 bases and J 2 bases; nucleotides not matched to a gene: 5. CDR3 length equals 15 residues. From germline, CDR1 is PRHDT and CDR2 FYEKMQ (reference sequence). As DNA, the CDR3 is TGTGCCAGCAGCTTTGTAGCGGGGGACCCCTACGAGCAGTACTTC. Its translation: CASSFVAGDPYEQYF.

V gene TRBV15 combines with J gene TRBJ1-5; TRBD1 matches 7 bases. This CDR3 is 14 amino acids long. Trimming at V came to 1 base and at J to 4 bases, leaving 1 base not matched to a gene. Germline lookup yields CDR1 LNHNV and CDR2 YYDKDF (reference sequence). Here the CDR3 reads CATSRVRGNQPQHF. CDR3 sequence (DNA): TGTGCCACCAGCAGAGTCAGGGGGAATCAGCCCCAGCATTTT.

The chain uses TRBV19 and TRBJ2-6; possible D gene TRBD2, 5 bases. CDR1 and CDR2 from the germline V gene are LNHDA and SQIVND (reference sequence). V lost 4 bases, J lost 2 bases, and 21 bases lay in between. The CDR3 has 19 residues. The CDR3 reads CASSRAGERNWPGANVLTF. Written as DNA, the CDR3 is TGTGCCAGTAGTAGAGCTGGGGAGAGAAATTGGCCTGGGGCCAACGTCCTGACTTTC. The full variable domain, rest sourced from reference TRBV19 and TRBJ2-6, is DGGITQSPKYLFRKEGQNVTLSCEQNLNHDAMYWYRQDPGQGLRLIYYSQIVNDFQKGDIAEGYSVSREKKESFPLTVTSAQKNPTAFYLCASSRAGERNWPGANVLTFGAGSRLTVL.

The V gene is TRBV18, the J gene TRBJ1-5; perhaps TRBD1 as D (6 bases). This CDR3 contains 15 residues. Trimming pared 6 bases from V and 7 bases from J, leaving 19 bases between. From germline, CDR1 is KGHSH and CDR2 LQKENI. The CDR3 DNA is TGTGCCAGCTCTCGCGAAGCAGGGGTTAGACAGCCCCAGCATTTT. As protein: CASSREAGVRQPQHF.

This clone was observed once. The CDR3 loop is CASSRSRDDTQYF. CDR3 coding DNA: TGCGCCAGCAGTCGGTCCAGGGATGACACTCAGTACTTC. The chain couples TRBV23-1 to TRBJ2-4; TRBD1 might be the D (5 bases). TRBV23-1 is labeled an ORF, and its function is uncertain. CDR3 length equals 13 residues. V lost 4 bases and J lost 12, with 16 bases in between.

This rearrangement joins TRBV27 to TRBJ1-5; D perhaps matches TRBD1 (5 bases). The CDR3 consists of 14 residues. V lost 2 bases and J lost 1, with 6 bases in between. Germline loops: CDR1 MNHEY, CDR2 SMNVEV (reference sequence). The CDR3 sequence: CASSLGHSNQPQHF. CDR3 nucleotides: TGTGCCAGCAGTTTAGGACACAGCAATCAGCCCCAGCATTTT.

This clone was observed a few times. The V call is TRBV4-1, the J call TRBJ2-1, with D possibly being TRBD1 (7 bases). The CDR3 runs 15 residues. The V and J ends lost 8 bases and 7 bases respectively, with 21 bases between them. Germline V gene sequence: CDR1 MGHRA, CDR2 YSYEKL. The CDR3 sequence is CASAAEAGGRNEQFF. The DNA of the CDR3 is TGCGCCAGCGCGGCTGAGGCAGGGGGGAGGAATGAGCAGTTCTTC.

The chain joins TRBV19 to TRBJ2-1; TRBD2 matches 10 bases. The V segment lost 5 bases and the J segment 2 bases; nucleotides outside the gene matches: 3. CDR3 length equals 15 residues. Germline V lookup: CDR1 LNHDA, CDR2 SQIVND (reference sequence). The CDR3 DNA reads TGTGCCAGTAGTTACACTAGCGGGACCTACAATGAGCAGTTCTTC. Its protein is CASSYTSGTYNEQFF.

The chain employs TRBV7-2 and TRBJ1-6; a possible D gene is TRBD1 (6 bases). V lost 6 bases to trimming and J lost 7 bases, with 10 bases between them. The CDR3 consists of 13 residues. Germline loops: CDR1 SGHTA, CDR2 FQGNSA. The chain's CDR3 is CASSPGQNSPLHF. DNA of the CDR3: TGTGCCAGCAGTCCTGGACAGAATTCACCCCTCCACTTT. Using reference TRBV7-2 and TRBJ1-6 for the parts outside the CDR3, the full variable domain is GAGVSQSPSNKVTEKGKDVELRCDPISGHTALYWYRQSLGQGLEFLIYFQGNSAPDKSGLPSDRFSAERTGGSVSTLTIQRTQQEDSAVYLCASSPGQNSPLHFGNGTRLTVT.

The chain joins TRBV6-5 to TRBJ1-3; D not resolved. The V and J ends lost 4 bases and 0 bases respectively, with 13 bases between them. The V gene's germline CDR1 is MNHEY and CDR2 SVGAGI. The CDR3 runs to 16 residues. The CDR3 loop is CASSSGRSASGNTIYF. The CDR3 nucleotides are TGTGCCAGCAGTTCCGGGAGAAGCGCCTCTGGAAACACCATATATTTT.